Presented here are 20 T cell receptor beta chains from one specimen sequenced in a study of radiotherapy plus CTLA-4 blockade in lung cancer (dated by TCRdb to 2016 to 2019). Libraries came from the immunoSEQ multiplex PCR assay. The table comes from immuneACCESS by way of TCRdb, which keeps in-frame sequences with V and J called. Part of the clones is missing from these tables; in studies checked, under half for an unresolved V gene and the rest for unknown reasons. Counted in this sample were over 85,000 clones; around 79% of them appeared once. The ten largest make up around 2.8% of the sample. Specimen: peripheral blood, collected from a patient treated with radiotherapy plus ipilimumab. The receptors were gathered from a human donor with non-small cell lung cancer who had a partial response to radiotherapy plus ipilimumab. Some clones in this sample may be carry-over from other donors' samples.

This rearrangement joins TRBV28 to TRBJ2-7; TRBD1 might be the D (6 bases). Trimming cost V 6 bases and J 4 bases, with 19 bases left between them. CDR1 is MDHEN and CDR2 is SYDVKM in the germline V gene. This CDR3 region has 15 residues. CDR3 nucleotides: TGTGCCAGCAGCCAAGCCGTTGGGACACCTTACGAGCAGTACTTC. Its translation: CASSQAVGTPYEQYF.

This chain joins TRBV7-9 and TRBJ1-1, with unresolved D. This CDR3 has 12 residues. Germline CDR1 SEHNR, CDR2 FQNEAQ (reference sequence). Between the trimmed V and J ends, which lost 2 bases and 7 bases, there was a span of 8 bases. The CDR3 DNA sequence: TGTGCCAGCAGCTTACCCTACAGTGAAGCTTTCTTT. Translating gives CASSLPYSEAFF.

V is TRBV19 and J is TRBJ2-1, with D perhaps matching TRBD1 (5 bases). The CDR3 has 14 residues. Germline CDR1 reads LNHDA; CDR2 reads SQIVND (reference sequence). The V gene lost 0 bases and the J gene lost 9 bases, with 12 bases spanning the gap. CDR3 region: CASSIDPARGEQFF. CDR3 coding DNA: TGTGCCAGTAGTATAGATCCGGCAAGGGGTGAGCAGTTCTTC.

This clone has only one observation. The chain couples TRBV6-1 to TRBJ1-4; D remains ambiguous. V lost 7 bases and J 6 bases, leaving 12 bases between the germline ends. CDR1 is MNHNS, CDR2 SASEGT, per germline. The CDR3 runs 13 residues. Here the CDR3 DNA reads TGTGCCAGCATGAGGCCCGGGGATGAAAAACTGTTTTTT. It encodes CASMRPGDEKLFF.

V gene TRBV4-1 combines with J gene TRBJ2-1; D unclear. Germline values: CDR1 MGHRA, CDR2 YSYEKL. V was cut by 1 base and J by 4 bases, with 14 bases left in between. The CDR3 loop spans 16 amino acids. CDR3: CASSQGAVLLYNEQFF. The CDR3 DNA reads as TGCGCCAGCAGCCAAGGGGCCGTTTTACTTTACAATGAGCAGTTCTTC.

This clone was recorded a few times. In nucleotides, the CDR3 is TGCGCCAGCAGCCAGGGCGGAGCGGGGGATACGCAGTATTTT. Translation gives CASSQGGAGDTQYF. This rearrangement joins TRBV4-3 to TRBJ2-3; TRBD2 matches 7 bases. Germline V lookup: CDR1 LGHNA, CDR2 YSLEER. This CDR3 comprises 14 residues. V shed 3 bases and J 6 bases; nucleotides not matched to a gene: 6.

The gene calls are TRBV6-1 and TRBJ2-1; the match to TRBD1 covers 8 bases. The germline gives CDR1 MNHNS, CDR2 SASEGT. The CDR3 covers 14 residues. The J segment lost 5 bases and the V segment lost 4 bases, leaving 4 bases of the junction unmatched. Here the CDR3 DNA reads TGTGCCAGCAGTGGCCGGACAGGGAACAATGAGCAGTTCTTC. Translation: CASSGRTGNNEQFF.

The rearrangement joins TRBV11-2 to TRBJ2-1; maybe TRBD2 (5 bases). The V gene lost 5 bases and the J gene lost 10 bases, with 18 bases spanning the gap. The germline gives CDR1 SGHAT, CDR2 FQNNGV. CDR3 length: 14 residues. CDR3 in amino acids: CASSRTRAGGEQFF. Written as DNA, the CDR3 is TGTGCCAGCAGCCGTACCCGGGCGGGTGGGGAGCAGTTCTTC.

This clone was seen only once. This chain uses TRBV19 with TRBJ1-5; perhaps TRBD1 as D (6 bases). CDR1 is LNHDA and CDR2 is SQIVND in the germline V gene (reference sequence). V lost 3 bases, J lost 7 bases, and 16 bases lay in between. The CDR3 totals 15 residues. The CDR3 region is CASSIREGGGQPQHF. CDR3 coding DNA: TGTGCCAGTAGTATTCGAGAGGGGGGGGGACAGCCCCAGCATTTT.

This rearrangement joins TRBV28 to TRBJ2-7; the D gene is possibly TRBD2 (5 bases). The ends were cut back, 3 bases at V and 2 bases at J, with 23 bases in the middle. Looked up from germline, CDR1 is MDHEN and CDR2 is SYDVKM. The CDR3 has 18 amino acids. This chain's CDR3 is CASSFPYWRSGGTYEQYF. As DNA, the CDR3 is TGTGCCAGCAGTTTCCCTTACTGGAGAAGCGGCGGAACCTACGAGCAGTACTTC.

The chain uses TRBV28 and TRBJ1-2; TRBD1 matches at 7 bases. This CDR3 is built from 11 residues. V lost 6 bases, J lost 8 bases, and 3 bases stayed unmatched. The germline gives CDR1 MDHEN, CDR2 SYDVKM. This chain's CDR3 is CASRTGFGYTF. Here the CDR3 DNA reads TGTGCCAGCAGGACAGGGTTCGGCTACACCTTC.

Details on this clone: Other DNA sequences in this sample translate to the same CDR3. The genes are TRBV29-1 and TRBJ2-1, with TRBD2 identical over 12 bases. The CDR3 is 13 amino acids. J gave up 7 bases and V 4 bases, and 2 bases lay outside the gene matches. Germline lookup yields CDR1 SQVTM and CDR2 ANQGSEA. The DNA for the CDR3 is TGCAGCGTTGGAACTAGCGGGAGGAATGAGCAGTTCTTC. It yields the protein CSVGTSGRNEQFF.

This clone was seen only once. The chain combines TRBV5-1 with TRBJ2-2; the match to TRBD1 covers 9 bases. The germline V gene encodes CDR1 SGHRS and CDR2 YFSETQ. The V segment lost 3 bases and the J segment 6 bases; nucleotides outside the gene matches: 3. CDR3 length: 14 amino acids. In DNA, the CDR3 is TGCGCCAGCAGCTACAGGGGGCAAGCCGGGGAGCTGTTTTTT. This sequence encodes CASSYRGQAGELFF.

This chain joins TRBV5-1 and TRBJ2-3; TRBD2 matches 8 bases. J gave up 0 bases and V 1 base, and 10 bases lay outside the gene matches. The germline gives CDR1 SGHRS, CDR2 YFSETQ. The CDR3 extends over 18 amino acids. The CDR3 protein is CASSLRAGGPTSTDTQYF. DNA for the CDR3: TGCGCCAGCAGCTTGAGGGCGGGAGGTCCCACTAGCACAGATACGCAGTATTTT.

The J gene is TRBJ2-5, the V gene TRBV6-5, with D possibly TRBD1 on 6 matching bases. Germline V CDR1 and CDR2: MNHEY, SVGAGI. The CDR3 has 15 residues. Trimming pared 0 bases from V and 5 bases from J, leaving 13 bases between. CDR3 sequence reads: CASSYSRGGGETQYF. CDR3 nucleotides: TGTGCCAGCAGTTACTCAAGAGGGGGTGGCGAGACCCAGTACTTC.

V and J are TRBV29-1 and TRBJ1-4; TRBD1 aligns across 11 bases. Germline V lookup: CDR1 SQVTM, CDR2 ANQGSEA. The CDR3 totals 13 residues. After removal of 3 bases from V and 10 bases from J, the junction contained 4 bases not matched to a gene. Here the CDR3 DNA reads TGCAGCGTTGAGGGGACAGGGGGAGGAAAACTGTTTTTT. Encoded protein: CSVEGTGGGKLFF. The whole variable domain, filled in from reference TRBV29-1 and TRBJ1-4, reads SAVISQKPSRDICQRGTSLTIQCQVDSQVTMMFWYRQQPGQSLTLIATANQGSEATYESGFVIDKFPISRPNLTFSTLTVSNMSPEDSSIYLCSVEGTGGGKLFFGSGTQLSVL.

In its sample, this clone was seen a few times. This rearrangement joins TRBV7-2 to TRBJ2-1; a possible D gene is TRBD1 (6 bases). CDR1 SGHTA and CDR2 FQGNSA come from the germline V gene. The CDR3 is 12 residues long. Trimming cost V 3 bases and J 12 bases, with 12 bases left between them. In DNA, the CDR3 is TGTGCCAGCAGCTTGGCTACAGGGAGGCAGTTCTTC. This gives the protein CASSLATGRQFF.

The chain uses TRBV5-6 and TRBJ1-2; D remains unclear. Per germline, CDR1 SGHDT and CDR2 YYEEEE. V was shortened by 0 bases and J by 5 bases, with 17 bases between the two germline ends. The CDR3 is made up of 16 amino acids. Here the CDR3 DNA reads TGTGCCAGCAGCTTGGGAAGTACGGGCGGGAGATATGGCTACACCTTC. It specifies CASSLGSTGGRYGYTF. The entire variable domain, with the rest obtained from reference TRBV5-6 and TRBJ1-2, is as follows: DAGVTQSPTHLIKTRGQQVTLRCSPKSGHDTVSWYQQALGQGPQFIFQYYEEEERQRGNFPDRFSGHQFPNYSSELNVNALLLGDSALYLCASSLGSTGGRYGYTFGSGTRLTVV.

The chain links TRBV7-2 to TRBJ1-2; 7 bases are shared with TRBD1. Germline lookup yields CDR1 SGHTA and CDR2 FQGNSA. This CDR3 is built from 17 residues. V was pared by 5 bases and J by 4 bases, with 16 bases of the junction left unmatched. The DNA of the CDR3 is TGTGCCAGCAGCCCAGATGAGACAGGGCCCCGCAGCTATGGCTACACCTTC. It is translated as CASSPDETGPRSYGYTF.

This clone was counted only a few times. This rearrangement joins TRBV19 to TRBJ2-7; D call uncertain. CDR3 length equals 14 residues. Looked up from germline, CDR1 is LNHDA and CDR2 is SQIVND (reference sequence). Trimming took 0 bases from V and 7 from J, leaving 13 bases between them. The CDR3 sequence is CASSIDQSSREQYF. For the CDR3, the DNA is TGTGCCAGTAGTATAGATCAGAGCTCGCGGGAGCAGTACTTC.